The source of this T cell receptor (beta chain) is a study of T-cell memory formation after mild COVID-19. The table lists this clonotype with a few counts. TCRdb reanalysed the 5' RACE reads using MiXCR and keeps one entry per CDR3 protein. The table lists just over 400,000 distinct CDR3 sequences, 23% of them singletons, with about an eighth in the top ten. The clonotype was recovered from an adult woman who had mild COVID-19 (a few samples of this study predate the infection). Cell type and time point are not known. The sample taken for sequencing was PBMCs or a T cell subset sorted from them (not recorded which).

CDR3 nucleotide sequence: TGCAGCGCAGTGGGACAGCAAGACTACTATGGCTACACCTTC. Residues: CSAVGQQDYYGYTF. The rearrangement links TRBV29-1 to TRBJ1-2; 7 bases match TRBD1. V lost 7 bases to trimming and J lost 3 bases; unmatched junction nucleotides: 11. The CDR3 sequence is 14 residues long. The V gene's germline CDR1 is SQVTM and CDR2 ANQGSEA.